Presented here are 9 T cell receptor beta chains from one specimen sequenced in a study of quantifying T cell responses using KT2 cells. On the study more broadly: Reverse transcription used primers in the TCR alpha and beta constant regions.

Each cDNA got a UMI-containing oligo ligated at its 3' end. First-round PCR used around 4 cycles and beta primers RC1.1 and RC1.2 covering TRBC1 and TRBC2. MiXCR, applied by TCRdb to the UMI-ligation and nested PCR reads, yields one record per CDR3 protein. The top ten hold about 10% of the sample, which has 40,000 to 60,000 distinct CDR3 sequences, under 14% seen once. The source material was PBMCs spiked with cells of the T cell clone KT2. These receptor sequences come from a human donor.

This clonotype has only a few counts. The V gene is TRBV7-9, the J gene TRBJ1-5; D is unclear. CDR1 is SEHNR, CDR2 FQNEAQ, per germline (reference sequence). The CDR3 is 14 amino acids. The germline V and J ends were trimmed by 1 base and 6 bases, with 10 bases remaining between them. The CDR3, as DNA: TGTGCCAGCAGCTTAGGTCCGGCCGGTCAGCCCCAGCATTTT. Its translation: CASSLGPAGQPQHF.

This clonotype turned up a few times. The CDR3 coding sequence is TGTGCCAGCAGCCAAGATGCCGGGTACGGAAACACCATATATTTT. It specifies CASSQDAGYGNTIYF. The V gene is TRBV14, the J gene TRBJ1-3; D gene uncertain. V was clipped by 0 bases and J by 4 bases, with 10 bases between them. This CDR3 spans 15 amino acids. Germline V gene lookup returns CDR1 SGHDN and CDR2 FVKESK.

This clonotype has only a few counts. The rearrangement links TRBV6-2 or TRBV6-3 to TRBJ2-7, with 9 nucleotides matching TRBD1. The CDR3 is 15 amino acids. Germline loops: CDR1 MNHEY, CDR2 SVGEGT. With 7 bases clipped from V and 1 base from J, the junction kept 8 bases outside the gene matches. CDR3: CASKQGAGRSYEQYF. The DNA of the CDR3 is TGTGCCAGCAAACAGGGGGCAGGGCGTTCCTACGAGCAGTACTTC.

This clonotype appeared a few times. The chain links TRBV6-5 to TRBJ1-5, with D perhaps matching TRBD1 (5 bases). The germline V gene has CDR1 MNHEY and CDR2 SVGAGI. CDR3 size: 15 residues. The V end was cut by 0 bases, the J end by 2 bases, with 8 bases between. DNA of the CDR3: TGTGCCAGCAGTTACTCGAAAGGGGGCAATCAGCCCCAGCATTTT. Translated: CASSYSKGGNQPQHF.

At least ten counts were recorded for this clonotype. The chain carries TRBV7-8 and TRBJ1-1, with D tentatively TRBD1 (5 bases). In germline, CDR1 is SGHVS, CDR2 FQNEAQ. The CDR3 extends over 13 amino acids. Between the trimmed V and J ends, which lost 5 bases and 5 bases, there was a span of 12 bases. The CDR3 nucleotides are TGTGCCAGCAGCGTGACTAGACAGACTGAAGCTTTCTTT. Translated: CASSVTRQTEAFF. The whole variable domain, remainder taken from reference TRBV7-8 and TRBJ1-1, is GAGVSQSPRYKVAKRGQDVALRCDPISGHVSLFWYQQALGQGPEFLTYFQNEAQLDKSGLPSDRFFAERPEGSVSTLKIQRTQQEDSAVYLCASSVTRQTEAFFGQGTRLTVV.

This clonotype was detected many times. V is TRBV9 and J is TRBJ1-3, with a weak D call TRBD1 (6 bases). The germline V gene encodes CDR1 SGDLS and CDR2 YYNGEE. V lost 1 base and J 0 bases, leaving 14 bases between the germline ends. This CDR3 region has 17 residues. This CDR3 reads CASSVSGARSSGNTIYF. The CDR3 region has the DNA TGTGCCAGCAGCGTATCAGGGGCACGGAGCTCTGGAAACACCATATATTTT.

This clonotype was picked up many times. V usage is TRBV7-9 and J usage is TRBJ2-5; the match to TRBD1 covers 9 bases. In germline, CDR1 is SEHNR, CDR2 FQNEAQ (reference sequence). The V and J ends lost 4 bases and 5 bases, in that order; junction bases with no gene match: 5. This CDR3 region has 14 residues. CDR3 bases: TGTGCCAGCAGCTCACAGGGGGCAGGGGAGACCCAGTACTTC. Translation gives CASSSQGAGETQYF.

CDR3 nucleotide sequence: TGCGCCAGCAGGATAGCGGGGGCCTCTTCCTACGAGCAGTACTTC. This codes for CASRIAGASSYEQYF. The V call is TRBV10-2, the J call TRBJ2-7; 9 nucleotides agree with TRBD2. The germline CDR1 and CDR2 sequences are WSHSY and SAAADI. V was clipped by 6 bases and J by 1 base; unmatched bases: 7. There are 15 residues in the CDR3.

Only a few counts were recorded for this clonotype. This chain links TRBV9 with TRBJ1-1; TRBD1 agrees at 7 bases. With 3 bases clipped from V and 2 bases from J, the junction kept 13 bases outside the gene matches. This CDR3 has 17 amino acids. CDR1 is SGDLS, CDR2 YYNGEE, per germline. Written as DNA, the CDR3 is TGTGCCAGCAGCGGAGACCACTCGGGACAGAGAAACACTGAAGCTTTCTTT. This codes for CASSGDHSGQRNTEAFF.